Shown below are 6 T cell receptor beta chains from a single sample sequenced in a study of T cell changes during pregnancy in multiple sclerosis. The assay was immunoSEQ multiplex PCR, and TCRdb's table has in-frame clones only and misses some. This table has about 40,000 clones, 80% to 90% appearing once. This sample comprised CD4+ T cells from peripheral blood mononuclear cells, obtained after pregnancy. Receptors originate from a female donor with multiple sclerosis, enrolled in a pregnancy study.

This chain links TRBV19 with TRBJ1-2; 8 bases are a match to TRBD1. The V and J ends lost 4 bases and 4 bases, in that order; junction bases with no gene match: 2. Germline values: CDR1 LNHDA, CDR2 SQIVND (reference sequence). The CDR3 totals 13 residues. The CDR3 here is CASSTDRVYGYTF. CDR3 sequence (DNA): TGTGCCAGTAGTACGGACAGGGTCTATGGCTACACCTTC.

V gene TRBV6-1 combines with J gene TRBJ1-2, with a possible D match to TRBD1 (6 bases). V dropped 7 bases and J dropped 8 bases, with 20 bases sitting between them. Germline V gene sequence: CDR1 MNHNS, CDR2 SASEGT. This CDR3 contains 14 residues. The DNA for the CDR3 is TGTGCCAGCACCAGAGATTCAGGGGTAAGCGGCTACACCTTC. Its protein is CASTRDSGVSGYTF.

The chain joins TRBV5-1 to TRBJ2-3; D is unclear. Trimming took 0 bases from V and 1 from J, leaving 12 bases between them. Germline lookup yields CDR1 SGHRS and CDR2 YFSETQ. The CDR3 is made up of 16 amino acids. The CDR3 reads CASSLDSRGGTDTQYF. CDR3 coding DNA: TGCGCCAGCAGCTTGGACTCGCGTGGTGGCACAGATACGCAGTATTTT.

CDR3 coding DNA: TGTGCCAGCAGCCCGCCCCGGACAGGTGGATACACTGAAGCTTTCTTT. This encodes CASSPPRTGGYTEAFF. The chain employs TRBV5-4 and TRBJ1-1; TRBD1 aligns across 7 bases. The CDR3 consists of 16 residues. With 4 bases clipped from V and 3 bases from J, the junction kept 12 bases outside the gene matches. Germline V CDR1 and CDR2: SGHNT, YYREEE (reference sequence).

V usage is TRBV7-2 and J usage is TRBJ2-5; D is unclear. Germline V lookup: CDR1 SGHTA, CDR2 FQGNSA. V was cut by 5 bases and J by 2 bases, with 12 bases left in between. This CDR3 is built from 14 residues. CDR3 protein: CASSPSHLQETQYF. CDR3 nucleotide sequence: TGTGCCAGCAGCCCGTCGCACTTACAAGAGACCCAGTACTTC.

The chain uses TRBV7-2 and TRBJ1-1; 8 bases match TRBD1. CDR1 and CDR2 from the germline V gene are SGHTA and FQGNSA. This CDR3 is built from 15 residues. V gave up 3 bases and J gave up 4 bases; unmatched junction bases: 7. DNA of the CDR3: TGTGCCAGCAGCTTCCCAGGGGGCACGGGCACTGAAGCTTTCTTT. Translating it yields CASSFPGGTGTEAFF. The full variable domain, with the rest looked up from reference TRBV7-2 and TRBJ1-1, is GAGVSQSPSNKVTEKGKDVELRCDPISGHTALYWYRQSLGQGLEFLIYFQGNSAPDKSGLPSDRFSAERTGGSVSTLTIQRTQQEDSAVYLCASSFPGGTGTEAFFGQGTRLTVV.